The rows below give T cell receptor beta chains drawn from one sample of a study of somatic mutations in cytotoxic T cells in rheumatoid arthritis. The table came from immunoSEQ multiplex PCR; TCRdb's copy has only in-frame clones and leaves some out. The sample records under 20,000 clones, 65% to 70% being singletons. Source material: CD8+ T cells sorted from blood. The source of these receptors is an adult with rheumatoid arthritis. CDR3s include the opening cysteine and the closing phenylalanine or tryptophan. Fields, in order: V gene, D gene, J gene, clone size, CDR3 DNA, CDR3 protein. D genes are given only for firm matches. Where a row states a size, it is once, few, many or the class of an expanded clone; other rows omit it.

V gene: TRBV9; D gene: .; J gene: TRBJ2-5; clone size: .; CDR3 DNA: TGTGCCAGCAGCGTCTGGGGGGCCGGGGAGACCCAGTACTTC; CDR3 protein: CASSVWGAGETQYF
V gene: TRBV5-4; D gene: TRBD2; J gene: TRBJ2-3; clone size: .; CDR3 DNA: TGTGCCAGCAGCTTCGAGCGGGGGGGCCTCGGAGATACGCAGTATTTT; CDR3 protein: CASSFERGGLGDTQYF
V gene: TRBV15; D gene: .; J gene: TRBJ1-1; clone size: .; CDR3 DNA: TGTGCCACCAGCAGAGACGGGGGAAAGGCTCTCATGAACACTGAAGCTTTCTTT; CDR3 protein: CATSRDGGKALMNTEAFF
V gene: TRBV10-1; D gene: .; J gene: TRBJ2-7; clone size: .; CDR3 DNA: TGCGCCAGCAGTGAGTCTGGACACCCGTCCTACGAGCAGTACTTC; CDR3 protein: CASSESGHPSYEQYF
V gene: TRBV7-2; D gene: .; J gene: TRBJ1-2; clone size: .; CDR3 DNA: TGTGCCAGCACCGAGACTGATGGACAGTATGGCTACACCTTC; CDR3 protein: CASTETDGQYGYTF
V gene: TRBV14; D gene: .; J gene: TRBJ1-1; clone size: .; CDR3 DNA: TGTGCCAGCAGCCTAGGAAAGTTCACTGAAGCTTTCTTT; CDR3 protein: CASSLGKFTEAFF
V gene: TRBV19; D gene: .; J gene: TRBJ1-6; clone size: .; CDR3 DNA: TGTGCCAGTAGTATCAGCGTAACCTATAATTCACCCCTCCACTTT; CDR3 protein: CASSISVTYNSPLHF
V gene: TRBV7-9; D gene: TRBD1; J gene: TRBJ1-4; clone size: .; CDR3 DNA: TGTGCCAGCAGCTATTGGGACAGGGACGAAAAACTGTTTTTT; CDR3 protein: CASSYWDRDEKLFF
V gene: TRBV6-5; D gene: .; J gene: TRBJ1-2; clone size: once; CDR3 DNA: TGTGCCAGCAGTTTCTCCACGGCCTATGGCTACACCTTC; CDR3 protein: CASSFSTAYGYTF
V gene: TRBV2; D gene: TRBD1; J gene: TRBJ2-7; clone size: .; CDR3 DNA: TGTGCCAGCAACTGGGGACAGGGTGACGACGAGCAGTACTTC; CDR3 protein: CASNWGQGDDEQYF
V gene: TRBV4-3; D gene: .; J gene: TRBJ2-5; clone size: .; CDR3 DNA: TGCGCCAGCAGCCAAGAAGCTAGGGACTCCCAAGAGACCCAGTACTTC; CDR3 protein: CASSQEARDSQETQYF
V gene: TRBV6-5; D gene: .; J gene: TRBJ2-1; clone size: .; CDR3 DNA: TGTGCCAGCAGTTACTCGCGGTACAATGAGCAGTTCTTC; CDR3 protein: CASSYSRYNEQFF
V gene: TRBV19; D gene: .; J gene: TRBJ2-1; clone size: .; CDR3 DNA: TGTGCCAGTAGCCTCACAGGTGAGCAGTTCTTC; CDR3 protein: CASSLTGEQFF
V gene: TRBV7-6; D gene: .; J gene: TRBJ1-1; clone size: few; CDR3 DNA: TGTGCCAGCAGCTTAGCGGAGGCGGGGGGCTGGAACACTGAAGCTTTCTTT; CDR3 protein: CASSLAEAGGWNTEAFF